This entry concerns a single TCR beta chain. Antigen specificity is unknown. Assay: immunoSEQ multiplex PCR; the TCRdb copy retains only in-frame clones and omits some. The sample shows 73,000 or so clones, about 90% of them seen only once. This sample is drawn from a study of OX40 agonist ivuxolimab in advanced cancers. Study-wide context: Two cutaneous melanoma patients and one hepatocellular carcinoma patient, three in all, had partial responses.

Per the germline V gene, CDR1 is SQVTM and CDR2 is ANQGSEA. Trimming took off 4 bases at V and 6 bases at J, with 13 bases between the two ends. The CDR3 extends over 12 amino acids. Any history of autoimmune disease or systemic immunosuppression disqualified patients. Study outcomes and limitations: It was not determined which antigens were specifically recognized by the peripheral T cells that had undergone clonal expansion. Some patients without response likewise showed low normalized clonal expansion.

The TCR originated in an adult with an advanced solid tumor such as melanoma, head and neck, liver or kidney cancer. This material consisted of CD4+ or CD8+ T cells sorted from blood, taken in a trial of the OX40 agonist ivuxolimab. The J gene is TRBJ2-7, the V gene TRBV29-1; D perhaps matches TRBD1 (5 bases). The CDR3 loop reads CSVVQGPLEQYF. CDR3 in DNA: TGCAGCGTTGTGCAGGGCCCCCTCGAGCAGTACTTC.